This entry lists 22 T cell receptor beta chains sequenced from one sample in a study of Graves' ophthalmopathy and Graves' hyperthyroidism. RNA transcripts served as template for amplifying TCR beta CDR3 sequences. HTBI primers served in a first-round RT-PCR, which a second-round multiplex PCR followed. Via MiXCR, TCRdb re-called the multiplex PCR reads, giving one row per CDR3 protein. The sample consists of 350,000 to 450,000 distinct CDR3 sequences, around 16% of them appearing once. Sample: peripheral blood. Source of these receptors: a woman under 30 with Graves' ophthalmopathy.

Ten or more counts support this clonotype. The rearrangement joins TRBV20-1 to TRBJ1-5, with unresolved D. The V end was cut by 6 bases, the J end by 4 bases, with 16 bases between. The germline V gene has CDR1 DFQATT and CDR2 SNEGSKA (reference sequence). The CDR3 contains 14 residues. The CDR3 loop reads CSARRAAYNQPQHF. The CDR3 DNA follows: TGCAGTGCCAGGCGGGCGGCGTATAATCAGCCCCAGCATTTT.

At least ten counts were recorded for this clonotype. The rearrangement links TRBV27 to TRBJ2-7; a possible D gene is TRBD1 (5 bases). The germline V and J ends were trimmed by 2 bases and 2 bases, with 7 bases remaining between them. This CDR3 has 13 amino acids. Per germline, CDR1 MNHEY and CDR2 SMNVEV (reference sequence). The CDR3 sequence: CASSLRQTYEQYF. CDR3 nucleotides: TGTGCCAGCAGTTTAAGACAGACCTACGAGCAGTACTTC.

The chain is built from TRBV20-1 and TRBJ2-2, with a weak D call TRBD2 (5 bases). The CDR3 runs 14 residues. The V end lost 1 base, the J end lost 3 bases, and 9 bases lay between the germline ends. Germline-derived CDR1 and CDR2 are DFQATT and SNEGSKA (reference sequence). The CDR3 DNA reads TGCAGTGCTAGAGTGCGGGCCGACACCGGGGAGCTGTTTTTT. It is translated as CSARVRADTGELFF.

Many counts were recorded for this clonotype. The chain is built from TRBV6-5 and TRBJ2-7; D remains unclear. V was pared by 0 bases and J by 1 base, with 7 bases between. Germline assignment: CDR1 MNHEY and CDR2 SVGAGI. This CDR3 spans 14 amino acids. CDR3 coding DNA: TGTGCCAGCAGTTACTCTCGGGTGTCCTACGAGCAGTACTTC. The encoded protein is CASSYSRVSYEQYF.

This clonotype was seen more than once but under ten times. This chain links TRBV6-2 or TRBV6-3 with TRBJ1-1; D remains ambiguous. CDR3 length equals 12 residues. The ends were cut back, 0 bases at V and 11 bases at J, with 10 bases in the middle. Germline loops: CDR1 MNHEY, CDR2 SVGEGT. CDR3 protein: CASSYSVGEAFF. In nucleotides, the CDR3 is TGTGCCAGCAGTTACTCCGTCGGGGAGGCTTTCTTT.

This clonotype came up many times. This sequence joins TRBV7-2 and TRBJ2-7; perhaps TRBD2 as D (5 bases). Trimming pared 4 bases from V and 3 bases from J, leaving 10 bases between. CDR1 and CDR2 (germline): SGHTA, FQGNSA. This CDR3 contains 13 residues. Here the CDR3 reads CASSSRLNYEQYF. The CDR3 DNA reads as TGTGCCAGCAGCTCACGACTAAACTACGAGCAGTACTTC.

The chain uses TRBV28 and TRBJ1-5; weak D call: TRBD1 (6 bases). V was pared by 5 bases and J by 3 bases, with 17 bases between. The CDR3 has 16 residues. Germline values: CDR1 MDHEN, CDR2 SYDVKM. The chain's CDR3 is CASSMTTGLANQPQHF. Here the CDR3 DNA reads TGTGCCAGCAGTATGACGACAGGCCTTGCCAATCAGCCCCAGCATTTT.

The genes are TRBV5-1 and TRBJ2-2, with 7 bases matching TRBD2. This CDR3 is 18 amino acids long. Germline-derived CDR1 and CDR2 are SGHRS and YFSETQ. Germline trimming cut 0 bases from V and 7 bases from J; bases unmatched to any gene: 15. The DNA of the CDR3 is TGCGCCAGCAGCTTGGAGGTTGGCGGGAGAACGACGGGCGGGGAGCTGTTTTTT. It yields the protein CASSLEVGGRTTGGELFF.

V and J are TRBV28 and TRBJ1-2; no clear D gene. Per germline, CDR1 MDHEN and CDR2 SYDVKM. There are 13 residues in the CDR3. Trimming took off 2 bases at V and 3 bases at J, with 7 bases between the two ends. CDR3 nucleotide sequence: TGTGCCAGCAGTTTAACATCCTACTATGGCTACACCTTC. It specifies CASSLTSYYGYTF.

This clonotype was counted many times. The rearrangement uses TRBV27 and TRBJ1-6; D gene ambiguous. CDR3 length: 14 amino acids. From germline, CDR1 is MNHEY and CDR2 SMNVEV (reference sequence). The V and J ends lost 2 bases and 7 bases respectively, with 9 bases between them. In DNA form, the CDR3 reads TGTGCCAGCAGTTTAAATCCATCCAATTCACCCCTCCACTTT. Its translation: CASSLNPSNSPLHF.

The CDR3, as DNA: TGTGCCAGCAGCTTAGAAGGGAAATCGAACACTGAAGCTTTCTTT. Translation: CASSLEGKSNTEAFF. The chain is built from TRBV11-2 and TRBJ1-1; D is unclear. Germline CDR1 is SGHAT and CDR2 is FQNNGV. The CDR3 contains 15 residues. The ends were cut back, 0 bases at V and 1 base at J, with 9 bases in the middle.

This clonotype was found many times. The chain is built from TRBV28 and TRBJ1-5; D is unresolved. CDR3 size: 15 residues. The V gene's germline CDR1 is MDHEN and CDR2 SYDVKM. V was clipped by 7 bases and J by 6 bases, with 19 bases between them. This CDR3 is CASNLPSGRGQPQHF. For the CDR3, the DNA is TGTGCCAGCAACCTCCCGTCCGGGCGAGGTCAGCCCCAGCATTTT.

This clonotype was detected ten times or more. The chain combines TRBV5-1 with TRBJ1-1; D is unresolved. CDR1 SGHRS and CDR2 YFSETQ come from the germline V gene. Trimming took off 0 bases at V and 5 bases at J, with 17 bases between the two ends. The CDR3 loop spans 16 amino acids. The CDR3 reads CASSLGGAAGRTEAFF. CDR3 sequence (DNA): TGCGCCAGCAGCTTGGGCGGAGCTGCCGGCCGGACTGAAGCTTTCTTT.

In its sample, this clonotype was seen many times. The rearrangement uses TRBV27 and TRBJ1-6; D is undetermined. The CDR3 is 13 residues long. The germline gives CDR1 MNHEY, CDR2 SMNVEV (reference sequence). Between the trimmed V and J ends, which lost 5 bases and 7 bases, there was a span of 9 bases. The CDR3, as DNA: TGTGCCAGCAGTCCAAGGTCCAATTCACCCCTCCACTTT. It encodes CASSPRSNSPLHF.

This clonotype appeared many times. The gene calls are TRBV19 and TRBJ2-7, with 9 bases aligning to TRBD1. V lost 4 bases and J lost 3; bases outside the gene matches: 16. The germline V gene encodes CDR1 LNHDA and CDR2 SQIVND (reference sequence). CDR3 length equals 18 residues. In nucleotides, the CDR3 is TGTGCCAGTAGTACACACCAGAAACAGGGGGCGGAAAACTACGAGCAGTACTTC. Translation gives CASSTHQKQGAENYEQYF. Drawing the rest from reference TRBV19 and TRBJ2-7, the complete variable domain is DGGITQSPKYLFRKEGQNVTLSCEQNLNHDAMYWYRQDPGQGLRLIYYSQIVNDFQKGDIAEGYSVSREKKESFPLTVTSAQKNPTAFYLCASSTHQKQGAENYEQYFGPGTRLTVT.

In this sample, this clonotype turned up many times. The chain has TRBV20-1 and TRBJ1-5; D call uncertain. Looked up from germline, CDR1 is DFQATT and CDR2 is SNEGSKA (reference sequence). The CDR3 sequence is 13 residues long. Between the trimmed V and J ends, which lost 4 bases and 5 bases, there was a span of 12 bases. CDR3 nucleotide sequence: TGCAGTGCTATTATGGCAATAGATCAGCCCCAGCATTTT. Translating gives CSAIMAIDQPQHF.

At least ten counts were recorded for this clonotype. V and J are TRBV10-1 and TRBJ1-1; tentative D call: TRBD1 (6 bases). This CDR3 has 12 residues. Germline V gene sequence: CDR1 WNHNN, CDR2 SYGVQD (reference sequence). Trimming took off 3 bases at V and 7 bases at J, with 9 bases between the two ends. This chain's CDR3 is CASSDGTFEAFF. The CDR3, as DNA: TGCGCCAGCAGTGATGGGACATTTGAAGCTTTCTTT.

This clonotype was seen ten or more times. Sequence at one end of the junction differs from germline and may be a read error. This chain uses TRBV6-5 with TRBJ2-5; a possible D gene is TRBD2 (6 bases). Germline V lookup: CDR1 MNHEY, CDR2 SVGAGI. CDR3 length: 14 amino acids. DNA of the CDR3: TGTGCCAGCAGTTACGAGTCGCGGGAAGAGGCCCAGTACTTC. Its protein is CASSYESREEAQYF.

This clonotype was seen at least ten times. The CDR3 protein is CSARAPNTEAFF. The CDR3 DNA reads as TGCAGTGCTAGGGCACCGAACACTGAAGCTTTCTTT. V is TRBV20-1 and J is TRBJ1-1, with D unresolved. Germline CDR1 DFQATT, CDR2 SNEGSKA (reference sequence). This CDR3 has 12 residues. The V gene lost 3 bases and the J gene lost 1 base, with 6 bases spanning the gap.

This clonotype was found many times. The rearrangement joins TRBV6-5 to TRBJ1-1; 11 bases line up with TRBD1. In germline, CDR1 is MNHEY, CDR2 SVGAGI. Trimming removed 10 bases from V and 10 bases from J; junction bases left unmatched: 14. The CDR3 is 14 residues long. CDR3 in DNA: TGTGCCACGGACAGGGGGCCCCCGCCACGTCGAGCTTTCTTT. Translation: CATDRGPPPRRAFF.

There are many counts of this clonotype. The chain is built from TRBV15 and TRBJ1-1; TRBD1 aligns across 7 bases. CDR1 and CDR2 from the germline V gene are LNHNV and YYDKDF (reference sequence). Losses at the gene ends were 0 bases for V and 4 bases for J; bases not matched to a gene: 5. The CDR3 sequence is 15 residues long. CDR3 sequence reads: CATSRDRQGGTEAFF. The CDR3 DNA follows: TGTGCCACCAGCAGAGATCGTCAGGGGGGCACTGAAGCTTTCTTT.

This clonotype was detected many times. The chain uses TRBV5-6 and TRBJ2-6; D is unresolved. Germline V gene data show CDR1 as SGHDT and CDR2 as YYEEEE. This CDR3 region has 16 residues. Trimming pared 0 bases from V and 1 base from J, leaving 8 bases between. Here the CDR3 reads CASSLERKSGANVLTF. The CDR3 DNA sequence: TGTGCCAGCAGCTTGGAACGGAAGTCTGGGGCCAACGTCCTGACTTTC.